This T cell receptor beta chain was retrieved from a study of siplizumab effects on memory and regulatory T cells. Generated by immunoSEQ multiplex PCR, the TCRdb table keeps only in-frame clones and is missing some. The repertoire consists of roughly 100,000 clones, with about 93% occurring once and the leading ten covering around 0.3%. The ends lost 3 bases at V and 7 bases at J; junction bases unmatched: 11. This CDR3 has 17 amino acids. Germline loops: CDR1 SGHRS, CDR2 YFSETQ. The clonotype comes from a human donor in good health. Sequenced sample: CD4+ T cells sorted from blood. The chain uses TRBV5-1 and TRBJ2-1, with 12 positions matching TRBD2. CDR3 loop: CASSSRLAGAWGNEQFF. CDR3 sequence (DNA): TGCGCCAGCAGCTCTAGACTAGCGGGAGCATGGGGGAATGAGCAGTTCTTC.